This is a list of T cell receptor beta chains from one sample in a study of blood T cell repertoires in COVID-19. Generated by immunoSEQ multiplex PCR, the TCRdb table keeps only in-frame clones and is missing some. The sample lists about 330,000 clones, 92% occurring once. Sequenced: PBMCs or T cells enriched from blood (not recorded which). The receptor source for this set is a woman aged 25 to 39 who had recovered from COVID-19. The conserved cysteine and the conserved F or W are not part of the CDR3 here. Each record gives: V gene, CDR3 protein.

v_call: TRBV28
cdr3_aa: ASTQYTEAF

v_call: TRBV4-2
cdr3_aa: ASSKVTEGYT

v_call: TRBV7-2
cdr3_aa: ASSPGQLVGYT

v_call: TRBV16
cdr3_aa: ASSDGQGPYGYT

v_call: TRBV20-1
cdr3_aa: SASSPGTGTSGSVNEQF

v_call: TRBV6-2/TRBV6-3
cdr3_aa: ASSRQGIQPQH

v_call: TRBV6-6
cdr3_aa: ASQTTKRGRGETQY

v_call: TRBV12-3/TRBV12-4
cdr3_aa: ASSLGAAYEQY

v_call: TRBV5-1
cdr3_aa: ASSKQGGLSYNEQF

v_call: TRBV19
cdr3_aa: ASKTGEGHTEAF

v_call: TRBV19
cdr3_aa: ASSIGSGTNEKLF

v_call: TRBV7-2
cdr3_aa: ASSLTGTASTGELF

v_call: TRBV28
cdr3_aa: ASSLGSGSPPEQF

v_call: TRBV7-2
cdr3_aa: ASSLVGRQFDRDGYT

v_call: TRBV7-8
cdr3_aa: ASSFGAITYEQY

v_call: TRBV4-3
cdr3_aa: ASSQDLAGPSPYEQY

v_call: TRBV4-3
cdr3_aa: ASSQAGRTEAF

v_call: TRBV4-2
cdr3_aa: ASSQATGGSPLH

v_call: TRBV29-1
cdr3_aa: SVGSRDRNTEAF

v_call: TRBV28
cdr3_aa: ASTPSGTVAGELF